This T cell receptor beta chain was profiled in a study of cytomegalovirus exposure and HLA in healthy donors. Study results and caveats: Roughly 170 TCR beta chains were listed as cytomegalovirus-associated. By a later analysis, the bulk of CMV-associated TCR beta chains appeared HLA-restricted. Some V segments, including TRBV6-2 and TRBV6-3, were excluded as indistinguishable.

Germline CDR1 GTSNPN, CDR2 SVGIG (reference sequence). The V and J ends lost 2 bases and 12 bases respectively, with 13 bases between them. The CDR3 extends over 12 amino acids. This clone came up a few times. The antigen remains unidentified. In the PCR, 60 Vbeta and 13 Jbeta primers were used. Measured with immunoSEQ multiplex PCR; TCRdb has only the in-frame clones, and not every one. The sample lists around 130,000 clones, around 8.5% occurring once. Sequencing input: PBMCs. The chain combines TRBV30 with TRBJ1-4; no reliable D call. This receptor was taken from a man aged 35 to 55 in good health and CMV-seronegative. CDR3 loop: CAWSSLMEELFF. The DNA of the CDR3 is TGTGCCTGGAGTTCCCTAATGGAGGAACTGTTTTTT.